The 25 T cell receptor beta chains reported below all come from one sample, sequenced in a study of T cells after yellow fever vaccination. TCRdb redid the calling of the 5' RACE reads with MiXCR, one entry per CDR3 protein. The sample contains 100,000 to 150,000 distinct CDR3 sequences, roughly 6.7% of which appear only once. The sequences come from CD4+ T cells sorted from PBMCs, collected approximately 11 days after the first yellow fever vaccination. These TCRs come from a man aged 18 to 30 who received the YFV17D yellow fever vaccine.

The sample holds many counts of this clonotype. The chain recombines TRBV7-8 with TRBJ2-5; 7 bases are a match to TRBD1. V was clipped by 5 bases and J by 3 bases; unmatched bases: 3. The CDR3 is 13 amino acids. Germline lookup yields CDR1 SGHVS and CDR2 FQNEAQ. The chain's CDR3 is CASSKGQKETQYF. CDR3 coding DNA: TGTGCCAGCAGCAAGGGACAGAAAGAGACCCAGTACTTC.

This clonotype came up many times. This chain uses TRBV7-2 with TRBJ1-6; D perhaps matches TRBD1 (6 bases). From germline, CDR1 is SGHTA and CDR2 FQGNSA. V was pared by 5 bases and J by 17 bases, with 19 bases between. This CDR3 is 13 amino acids long. CDR3 amino acids: CASSLQGAREFHF. The CDR3 DNA reads as TGTGCCAGCAGCCTACAGGGCGCGAGAGAGTTCCACTTT.

This clonotype was seen a handful of times. The chain employs TRBV7-2 and TRBJ2-3; the D gene is possibly TRBD2 (5 bases). The CDR3 loop spans 15 amino acids. Germline-derived CDR1 and CDR2 are SGHTA and FQGNSA. V was trimmed by 6 bases and J by 4 bases, leaving 17 bases between them. DNA of the CDR3: TGTGCCAGCAGTCCGGGAAATACGTGGGCAGATACGCAGTATTTT. It is translated as CASSPGNTWADTQYF.

This clonotype has at least ten counts. The chain employs TRBV20-1 and TRBJ2-3; no definite D call. V gave up 0 bases and J gave up 3 bases, with 7 bases separating them. This CDR3 has 13 residues. CDR1 and CDR2 from the germline V gene are DFQATT and SNEGSKA (reference sequence). The CDR3: CSAREWATDTQYF. As DNA, the CDR3 is TGCAGTGCTAGAGAATGGGCTACAGATACGCAGTATTTT.

This clonotype occurred many times. This chain links TRBV28 with TRBJ1-1, with a possible D match to TRBD1 (5 bases). The CDR3 covers 12 residues. The V end was cut by 3 bases, the J end by 7 bases, with 9 bases between. The germline CDR1 and CDR2 sequences are MDHEN and SYDVKM. CDR3 residues: CASSFRGSEAFF. CDR3 coding DNA: TGTGCCAGCAGTTTTCGGGGGAGTGAAGCTTTCTTT.

This clonotype was observed at least ten times. The chain employs TRBV25-1 and TRBJ2-5; 14 bases fit TRBD2. The CDR3 has 20 residues. Per germline, CDR1 MGHDK and CDR2 SYGVNS. The trim removed 4 bases at V and 4 bases at J, leaving 17 bases unmatched. The CDR3 sequence: CASSAHPGLAGVTGGETQYF. The CDR3 DNA is TGTGCCAGCAGTGCCCACCCGGGACTAGCGGGGGTTACCGGGGGAGAGACCCAGTACTTC. Filled out from reference TRBV25-1 and TRBJ2-5, the complete variable domain reads EADIYQTPRYLVIGTGKKITLECSQTMGHDKMYWYQQDPGMELHLIHYSYGVNSTEKGDLSSESTVSRIRTEHFPLTLESARPSHTSQYLCASSAHPGLAGVTGGETQYFGPGTRLLVL.

The table lists this clonotype with many counts. V is TRBV7-2 and J is TRBJ2-3; D remains unclear. This CDR3 is 12 amino acids long. Trimming stripped 6 bases from V and 2 bases from J, with 6 bases between. The germline V gene has CDR1 SGHTA and CDR2 FQGNSA. The CDR3 nucleotides read TGTGCCAGCAGAACCGACACAGATACGCAGTATTTT. Protein sequence: CASRTDTDTQYF.

This chain joins TRBV5-4 and TRBJ2-3; 9 bases are shared with TRBD1. The germline CDR1 and CDR2 sequences are SGHNT and YYREEE (reference sequence). This CDR3 region has 14 residues. J gave up 5 bases and V 4 bases, and 5 bases lay outside the gene matches. The DNA of the CDR3 is TGTGCCAGCAGCCCCTGGACAGGGGAAGATACGCAGTATTTT. This gives the protein CASSPWTGEDTQYF.

This clonotype was detected ten times or more. The CDR3 nucleotides read TGTGCCAGCAGCTCGGACAGGTTGAGCCACGGGGAGCTGTTTTTT. Protein sequence: CASSSDRLSHGELFF. The V and J genes are TRBV7-2 and TRBJ2-2; 7 bases map to TRBD1. CDR3 size: 15 residues. V shed 4 bases and J 7 bases; nucleotides not matched to a gene: 9. Germline CDR1 SGHTA, CDR2 FQGNSA.

As to this clonotype: A much bigger clone sits one base away, suggesting this may be a read error. The rearrangement links TRBV4-3 to TRBJ2-4, with 8 positions matching TRBD2. CDR3 size: 13 residues. V shed 0 bases, J shed 11 bases, and the junction held 3 bases outside the gene matches. Germline-derived CDR1 and CDR2 are LGHNA and YSLEER. The CDR3 region is CASSQDSGIVQYF. CDR3 nucleotides: TGCGCCAGCAGCCAAGATAGCGGGATCGTTCAGTACTTC.

This clonotype occurred many times. The chain is built from TRBV7-2 and TRBJ2-7; possibly TRBD2 for D (6 bases). V gave up 1 base and J gave up 4 bases, with 11 bases separating them. Germline assignment: CDR1 SGHTA and CDR2 FQGNSA. The CDR3 has 14 residues. The CDR3: CASSLGGTSYEQYV. CDR3 nucleotides: TGTGCCAGCAGCTTAGGCGGGACCTCATACGAGCAGTACGTC.

The rearrangement uses TRBV5-5 and TRBJ2-5, with TRBD1 identical over 10 bases. The trim removed 0 bases at V and 6 bases at J, leaving 5 bases unmatched. Germline V gene sequence: CDR1 SGHKS, CDR2 YYEKEE (reference sequence). The CDR3 consists of 15 residues. CDR3 protein: CASSLGTGGGKTQYF. In DNA, the CDR3 is TGTGCCAGCAGCTTGGGGACAGGGGGTGGGAAGACCCAGTACTTC.

There are many counts of this clonotype. CDR3 residues: CASSLAGPPSEQYF. The CDR3 DNA follows: TGTGCCAGCAGCTTAGCCGGGCCTCCCTCCGAGCAGTACTTC. V usage is TRBV7-2 and J usage is TRBJ2-7; D remains unclear. The CDR3 is made up of 14 amino acids. Germline V gene data show CDR1 as SGHTA and CDR2 as FQGNSA. V lost 0 bases and J lost 6, with 12 bases in between.

This clonotype has a count of ten or more. J is TRBJ1-3 and V is TRBV6-1, with 8 bases aligning to TRBD1. Germline V gene lookup returns CDR1 MNHNS and CDR2 SASEGT. The CDR3 extends over 15 amino acids. Trimming removed 5 bases from V and 0 bases from J; junction bases left unmatched: 3. Here the CDR3 DNA reads TGTGCCAGCAGTCAGGGGGCGAACTCTGGAAACACCATATATTTT. Translation: CASSQGANSGNTIYF.

This chain links TRBV12-3 or TRBV12-4 with TRBJ1-1; 10 bases are a match to TRBD1. J lost 7 bases, V lost 7 bases, and 12 bases had no gene match. The CDR3 consists of 15 residues. CDR3 amino acids: CASTRPEGTGVEAFF. The CDR3 coding sequence is TGTGCCAGCACCCGTCCCGAGGGGACAGGGGTTGAAGCTTTCTTT.

This clonotype was seen many times. The chain joins TRBV5-1 to TRBJ2-3; TRBD2 matches 15 bases. The ends lost 5 bases at V and 7 bases at J; junction bases unmatched: 8. Germline CDR1 is SGHRS and CDR2 is YFSETQ. CDR3 size: 16 residues. DNA for the CDR3: TGCGCCAGCAGGGAAGGGACTAGCGGGGGGCAAAATACGCAGTATTTT. Protein product: CASREGTSGGQNTQYF.

This clonotype was seen a few times. V is TRBV10-3 and J is TRBJ1-2; 8 bases line up with TRBD1. Trimming at V came to 6 bases and at J to 6 bases, leaving 6 bases not matched to a gene. The CDR3 has 13 residues. Germline-derived CDR1 and CDR2 are ENHRY and SYGVKD. CDR3 coding DNA: TGTGCCATCAGATCGACAGGGGATCATGGCTACACCTTC. As protein: CAIRSTGDHGYTF.

This clonotype was seen repeatedly, ten times or more. This chain links TRBV18 with TRBJ2-5; D possibly corresponds to TRBD2 (6 bases). Germline loops: CDR1 KGHSH, CDR2 LQKENI. Trimming pared 2 bases from V and 4 bases from J, leaving 14 bases between. The CDR3 is 15 residues long. CDR3 residues: CASSPGTPMGETQYF. In nucleotides, the CDR3 is TGTGCCAGCTCACCAGGGACTCCCATGGGAGAGACCCAGTACTTC.

This clonotype was picked up many times. V usage is TRBV7-2 and J usage is TRBJ2-5; 7 positions match TRBD2. Looked up from germline, CDR1 is SGHTA and CDR2 is FQGNSA. CDR3 size: 15 residues. Trimming took 1 base from V and 2 from J; bases not matched to a gene: 4. The chain's CDR3 is CASSLDQGGQETQYF. The CDR3 DNA follows: TGTGCCAGCAGCTTAGATCAGGGAGGGCAAGAGACCCAGTACTTC.

Of note for this clonotype: Just one base apart from a much larger clone, this may be a read error. V and J are TRBV30 and TRBJ2-7; perhaps TRBD1 as D (6 bases). CDR3 length equals 17 residues. CDR1 GTSNPN and CDR2 SVGIG come from the germline V gene (reference sequence). The CDR3 bases are TGTGCCTCGAGTGTAAAGTTGGTGAGGGGGAGCTCCTACGAGCAGTACTTC. This gives the protein CASSVKLVRGSSYEQYF. The full variable domain, completed using reference TRBV30 and TRBJ2-7, is SQTIHQWPATLVQPVGSPLSLECTVEGTSNPNLYWYRQAAGRGLQLLFYSVGIGQISSEVPQNLSASRPQDRQFILSSKKLLLSDSGFYLCASSVKLVRGSSYEQYFGPGTRLTVT.

Many counts were recorded for this clonotype. J is TRBJ2-3 and V is TRBV9; TRBD2 agrees at 7 bases. The CDR3 runs 15 residues. V trimming: 1 base; J trimming: 0 bases; junction bases outside the gene matches: 2. Germline lookup yields CDR1 SGDLS and CDR2 YYNGEE. As DNA, the CDR3 is TGTGCCAGCAGCGTAACGCGGGGGAGCACAGATACGCAGTATTTT. Protein sequence: CASSVTRGSTDTQYF.

This clonotype appeared many times. The rearrangement uses TRBV7-9 and TRBJ2-3, with 8 nucleotides matching TRBD1. V gave up 1 base and J gave up 3 bases; unmatched junction bases: 3. The CDR3 totals 15 residues. The V gene's germline CDR1 is SEHNR and CDR2 FQNEAQ (reference sequence). CDR3 sequence (DNA): TGTGCCAGCAGCTTAGTTACAGGGGGGACAGATACGCAGTATTTT. It is translated as CASSLVTGGTDTQYF.

This clonotype occurred many times. The chain recombines TRBV5-1 with TRBJ1-1; no clear D gene. Germline lookup yields CDR1 SGHRS and CDR2 YFSETQ. The CDR3 has 13 amino acids. V lost 3 bases to trimming and J lost 1 base, with 7 bases between them. CDR3 coding DNA: TGCGCCAGCAGCTGGAGCCCGAACACTGAAGCTTTCTTT. This encodes CASSWSPNTEAFF.

This clonotype occurred many times. The chain is built from TRBV29-1 and TRBJ2-3, with D hard to call. In germline, CDR1 is SQVTM, CDR2 ANQGSEA. This CDR3 spans 14 amino acids. The germline V and J ends were trimmed by 3 bases and 1 base, with 11 bases remaining between them. The DNA of the CDR3 is TGCAGCGTTGAGGTGGGCGGAGGCACAGATACGCAGTATTTT. Translating it yields CSVEVGGGTDTQYF.

This clonotype showed up just a few times. V and J are TRBV15 and TRBJ2-7; the match to TRBD1 covers 9 bases. After removal of 7 bases from V and 0 bases from J, the junction contained 4 bases not matched to a gene. CDR3 length: 14 amino acids. From germline, CDR1 is LNHNV and CDR2 YYDKDF (reference sequence). The CDR3 region is CATTRDRDSYEQYF. The CDR3 DNA is TGTGCCACCACGCGGGACAGGGACTCCTACGAGCAGTACTTC.